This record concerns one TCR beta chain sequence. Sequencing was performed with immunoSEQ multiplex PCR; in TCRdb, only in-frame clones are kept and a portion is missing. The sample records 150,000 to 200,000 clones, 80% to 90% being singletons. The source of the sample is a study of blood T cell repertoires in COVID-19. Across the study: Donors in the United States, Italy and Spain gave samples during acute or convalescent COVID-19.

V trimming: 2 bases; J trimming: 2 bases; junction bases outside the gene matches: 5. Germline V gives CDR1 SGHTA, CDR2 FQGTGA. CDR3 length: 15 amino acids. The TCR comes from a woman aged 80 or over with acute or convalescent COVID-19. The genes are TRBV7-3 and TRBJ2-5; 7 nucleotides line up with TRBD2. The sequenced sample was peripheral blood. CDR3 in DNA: TGTGCCAGCAGCTTAGGGACTATACGTCAAGAGACCCAGTACTTC. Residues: CASSLGTIRQETQYF.